This T cell receptor beta chain was documented in a study of blood T cells in healthy people across ages. This clonotype was picked up many times. A J-beta primer mix and a sample-barcoded 5' primer were used in a second PCR of roughly 6 to 11 cycles. TCRdb recomputed calls from the 5' RACE reads with MiXCR, one row per CDR3 protein. The data show hundreds of thousands of distinct CDR3 sequences, roughly 30% seen once. CDR3 length: 13 residues. Germline V lookup: CDR1 SGHRS, CDR2 YFSETQ. Trimming removed 4 bases from V and 6 bases from J, with 12 bases in between. The chain has TRBV5-1 and TRBJ2-3; D gene unclear. The sequencing input was blood. The sequence was obtained from a woman of 80 years or more in good health. CDR3 region: CASSPDGWDTQYF. Written as DNA, the CDR3 is TGCGCCAGCAGCCCCGACGGGTGGGATACGCAGTATTTT.